Listed below are T cell receptor beta chains from one sample, sequenced in a study of blood T cell repertoires in COVID-19. The data were produced by immunoSEQ multiplex PCR, yet TCRdb's version contains in-frame clones alone and is incomplete. Of a few hundred thousand clones listed, around nine tenths are singletons. Material: PBMCs or T cells enriched from blood (not recorded which). The receptors stem from a man aged 30 to 45 in a cohort exposed to, infected with or recovered from COVID-19 (not recorded which). The CDR3 runs from the conserved cysteine through the conserved F or W. D genes are given only for firm matches. Size values are once, few and many counts, or a class for expanded clones, and some rows have none.

d_call	clone_size	v_call	j_call	cdr3_aa	cdr3_nt
-	-	TRBV6-6	TRBJ1-4	CASSWRGNEKLFF	TGTGCCAGCAGTTGGAGGGGTAATGAAAAACTGTTTTTT
TRBD1	-	TRBV7-2	TRBJ1-4	CASSPLGQAKGEKLFF	TGTGCCAGCAGCCCCTTGGGACAGGCGAAGGGTGAAAAACTGTTTTTT
TRBD2	few	TRBV19	TRBJ2-1	CASKREGRAYEQFF	TGTGCCAGCAAGCGGGAGGGCCGCGCCTATGAGCAGTTCTTC
TRBD2	once	TRBV3-1/TRBV3-2	TRBJ2-7	CASSRLSTSGYSSYEQYF	TGTGCCAGCAGCCGTTTGTCGACTAGCGGGTATAGCTCCTACGAGCAGTACTTC
-	-	TRBV7-3	TRBJ2-2	CASSLLATGELFF	TGTGCCAGCAGCTTATTAGCGACCGGGGAGCTGTTTTTT
-	-	TRBV19	TRBJ1-1	CASSRVGEVMNTEAFF	TGTGCCAGTAGCCGGGTCGGGGAGGTCATGAACACTGAAGCTTTCTTT
TRBD1	-	TRBV14	TRBJ2-6	CASRPGGSGANVLTF	TGTGCCAGCAGGCCAGGGGGTTCGGGGGCCAACGTCCTGACTTTC
-	-	TRBV29-1	TRBJ1-1	CSAARLGNTEAFF	TGCAGCGCCGCCAGACTGGGGAACACTGAAGCTTTCTTT
TRBD1	-	TRBV4-2	TRBJ2-1	CASSQEDHRGLIEQFF	TGTGCCAGCAGCCAAGAGGACCACAGGGGGCTTATTGAGCAGTTCTTC
-	-	TRBV21-1	TRBJ2-5	CASSVRDRGYQETQYF	TGTGCCAGCAGCGTCCGGGACAGGGGGTACCAAGAGACCCAGTACTTC
-	-	TRBV4-1	TRBJ2-7	CASSQDKSGEQYF	TGCGCCAGCAGCCAAGATAAATCGGGGGAGCAGTACTTC
-	-	TRBV28	TRBJ1-2	CASSTTGYGYTF	TGTGCCAGCAGCACAACAGGGTATGGCTACACCTTC
-	-	TRBV6-4	TRBJ2-6	CASSIQGNGANVLTF	TGTGCCAGCAGTATACAGGGCAATGGGGCCAACGTCCTGACTTTC
TRBD1	-	TRBV3-1/TRBV3-2	TRBJ1-2	CASSHPGGGLRSYGYTF	TGTGCCAGCAGCCACCCGGGAGGGGGCCTCCGAAGTTATGGCTACACCTTC
TRBD2	-	TRBV5-1	TRBJ2-7	CASSPWTSGSSEQYF	TGCGCCAGCAGCCCTTGGACTAGCGGGAGTTCCGAGCAGTACTTC
-	-	TRBV9	TRBJ1-1	CASSVSRGTEAFF	TGTGCCAGCAGCGTCTCCAGGGGCACTGAAGCTTTCTTT
TRBD1	-	TRBV28	TRBJ2-3	CASIGGGQGVRDTQYF	TGTGCCAGCATCGGGGGTGGACAGGGAGTTCGAGATACGCAGTATTTT
-	-	TRBV5-1	TRBJ1-4	CASSLGGGEKLFF	TGCGCCAGCAGCTTGGGAGGTGGGGAAAAACTGTTTTTT
TRBD2	-	TRBV11-3	TRBJ2-2	CASSLRGSGRSAGELFF	TGTGCCAGCAGCCTCCGGGGTAGCGGGAGGTCGGCCGGGGAGCTGTTTTTT